This is a list of T cell receptor beta chains from one sample in a study of cytomegalovirus exposure and HLA in healthy donors. Repertoires were generated with immunoSEQ multiplex PCR, while TCRdb's copy carries only in-frame clones and drops some. The sample consists of 150,000 to 200,000 clones, roughly four fifths of them appearing once. Sequenced material: PBMCs. Receptors originate from a young woman in good health and CMV-seronegative. Both conserved end residues are part of each CDR3. D genes are given only for firm matches. Not every row has a clone size; where given, it reads once, few, many or a size class.

size	V	J	D	CDR3	DNA
.	TRBV4-3	TRBJ1-1	TRBD1	CASSPLDRGTEAFF	TGCGCCAGCAGCCCCCTAGACAGGGGGACTGAAGCTTTCTTT
.	TRBV7-2	TRBJ2-7	.	CASSLSPEYEQYF	TGTGCCAGCAGCTTAAGCCCCGAATACGAGCAGTACTTC
.	TRBV28	TRBJ2-7	TRBD2	CASSPEGRGTYEQYF	TGTGCCAGCAGCCCCGAAGGGCGGGGGACCTACGAGCAGTACTTC
.	TRBV4-3	TRBJ2-1	.	CASSRFWTQSSYNEQFF	TGCGCCAGCAGCCGCTTTTGGACTCAGAGCTCCTACAATGAGCAGTTCTTC
.	TRBV21-1	TRBJ1-1	.	CASSKSGQGRDTEAFF	TGTGCCAGCAGCAAAAGCGGACAGGGGCGGGACACTGAAGCTTTCTTT
.	TRBV7-9	TRBJ2-7	TRBD2	CASSFRREGLEQYF	TGTGCCAGCAGCTTTAGGCGGGAGGGCCTCGAGCAGTACTTC
.	TRBV2	TRBJ1-2	.	CASTEGAVNYGYTF	TGTGCCAGCACGGAGGGCGCGGTAAACTATGGCTACACCTTC
.	TRBV6-6	TRBJ2-1	.	CASSYGAGTSYNEQFF	TGTGCCAGCAGTTACGGGGCGGGAACCTCCTACAATGAGCAGTTCTTC
.	TRBV4-3	TRBJ2-3	.	CASSLLTASTDTQYF	TGCGCCAGCAGCCTTCTGACAGCTAGCACAGATACGCAGTATTTT
few	TRBV4-1	TRBJ1-5	TRBD1	CASSQPTRDRGQPQHF	TGCGCCAGCAGCCAACCTACCCGGGACAGGGGTCAGCCCCAGCATTTT
.	TRBV5-6	TRBJ1-2	.	CASSLEGGYGYTF	TGTGCCAGCAGCTTGGAAGGGGGCTATGGCTACACCTTC
once	TRBV7-9	TRBJ1-2	TRBD1	CASSLSMGQPNYGYTF	TGTGCCAGCAGCTTATCCATGGGACAGCCAAACTATGGCTACACCTTC
.	TRBV11-2	TRBJ2-7	.	CASSWGRDSNHEQYF	TGTGCCAGCAGCTGGGGCCGGGACTCCAACCACGAGCAGTACTTC
.	TRBV30	TRBJ1-5	.	CAWSSVNSNQPQHF	TGTGCCTGGAGTTCAGTTAATAGCAATCAGCCCCAGCATTTT
.	TRBV6-5	TRBJ2-5	.	CASRMDSTQETQYF	TGTGCCAGCAGGATGGACAGTACCCAAGAGACCCAGTACTTC
once	TRBV5-4	TRBJ2-4	.	CASSLSGDRNIQYF	TGTGCCAGCAGCTTGTCAGGGGATAGAAACATTCAGTACTTC
.	TRBV28	TRBJ2-4	TRBD2	CAIGASGTNIQYF	TGTGCCATTGGGGCTAGCGGGACAAACATTCAGTACTTC
.	TRBV4-1	TRBJ1-2	TRBD1	CASSPVTGRVGYTF	TGCGCCAGCAGCCCGGTGACAGGGCGGGTGGGCTACACCTTC
.	TRBV7-9	TRBJ2-7	TRBD1	CASSSGTGNYEQYF	TGTGCCAGCAGCTCTGGGACAGGGAACTACGAGCAGTACTTC
.	TRBV15	TRBJ2-7	TRBD1	CATSRDTGEWVEQYF	TGTGCCACCAGCAGAGATACAGGGGAGTGGGTCGAGCAGTACTTC
.	TRBV30	TRBJ1-1	.	CARREGPNTEAFF	TGTGCCCGCAGGGAGGGCCCGAACACTGAAGCTTTCTTT
.	TRBV11-2	TRBJ1-3	.	CASSSVYSGNTIYF	TGTGCCAGCAGCTCCGTTTACTCTGGAAACACCATATATTTT
.	TRBV27	TRBJ2-3	.	CASSFSASTDTQYF	TGTGCCAGCAGTTTTAGCGCCAGCACAGATACGCAGTATTTT
.	TRBV10-3	TRBJ2-7	TRBD2	CASRGEGDPYEQYF	TGTGCCAGCCGGGGGGAGGGAGACCCATACGAGCAGTACTTC
.	TRBV5-4	TRBJ1-1	TRBD1	CASRPGQVTEAFF	TGTGCCAGCAGACCGGGACAGGTCACTGAAGCTTTCTTT
.	TRBV14	TRBJ1-2	.	CASSQDWGIQGYGYTF	TGTGCCAGCAGCCAAGACTGGGGAATTCAGGGCTATGGCTACACCTTC
.	TRBV7-2	TRBJ2-3	TRBD2	CASSFLPGGPSTDTQYF	TGTGCCAGCAGCTTCCTCCCGGGAGGGCCATCCACAGATACGCAGTATTTT
.	TRBV5-4	TRBJ1-2	TRBD1	CASSLQGEGNYGYTF	TGTGCCAGCAGCCTACAGGGGGAGGGTAACTATGGCTACACCTTC
.	TRBV30	TRBJ2-7	.	CAWRKRASYEQYF	TGTGCCTGGAGGAAGAGGGCGTCCTACGAGCAGTACTTC
once	TRBV13	TRBJ2-7	TRBD2	CASSFGLAGGPGDEQYF	TGTGCCAGCAGTTTTGGCCTAGCGGGAGGGCCAGGTGACGAGCAGTACTTC
once	TRBV6-1	TRBJ2-1	TRBD2	CASSESGGRNEQFF	TGTGCCAGCAGTGAATCGGGAGGGAGAAATGAGCAGTTCTTC
.	TRBV5-1	TRBJ2-1	TRBD2	CASREGLAGLNEQFF	TGCGCCAGCAGAGAGGGACTAGCGGGATTGAATGAGCAGTTCTTC
.	TRBV7-8	TRBJ2-3	TRBD2	CASSPWAAGVPDTQYF	TGTGCCAGCAGTCCGTGGGCAGCGGGAGTCCCGGATACGCAGTATTTT
few	TRBV4-3	TRBJ2-1	TRBD2	CASSQWVAGAENEQFF	TGCGCCAGCAGCCAATGGGTAGCGGGAGCGGAAAATGAGCAGTTCTTC
.	TRBV11-3	TRBJ1-1	.	CASSLGRRETMNTEAFF	TGTGCCAGCAGCTTAGGTCGAAGGGAGACCATGAACACTGAAGCTTTCTTT
few	TRBV2	TRBJ2-1	.	CASKGLRGRNEQFF	TGTGCCAGCAAGGGCCTAAGGGGCCGCAATGAGCAGTTCTTC
.	TRBV5-4	TRBJ1-2	.	CASSSRGRTISANYGYTF	TGTGCCAGCAGCTCGCGTGGCAGGACAATCTCAGCTAACTATGGCTACACCTTC
.	TRBV27	TRBJ2-1	.	CASSLGVWGEQFF	TGTGCCAGCTCTTTGGGAGTGTGGGGTGAGCAGTTCTTC
.	TRBV5-1	TRBJ2-2	TRBD2	CASSLGSGPYANTGELFF	TGCGCCAGCAGCTTAGGTAGCGGGCCTTATGCGAACACCGGGGAGCTGTTTTTT
.	TRBV27	TRBJ2-2	TRBD2	CASTLRAGGGTGELFF	TGTGCCAGCACGCTCCGGGCGGGAGGGGGCACCGGGGAGCTGTTTTTT